This T cell receptor beta chain was found in a study of tumor and adjacent non-tumor tissue in lung cancer. Whole-study context: Aged about 30 to 76 years, patients included nine to ten men and about five women with stage I to III disease.

This sample's RNA came from whole unsorted tissue. This clonotype was detected a few times. Antigen: not known. Without the conserved terminal phenylalanine or tryptophan, this CDR3 likely stems from a read error. A modified ARM-PCR protocol with three rounds of nested PCR amplified TCRbeta. TCRdb re-called the multiplex PCR reads through MiXCR, storing one row per CDR3 protein. The repertoire holds 60,000 to 85,000 distinct CDR3 sequences, with 60% to 75% as singletons. Study-wide results and caveats: Tumor TCR diversity, when higher, was linked to shorter survival. TCR diversity was significantly greater in tumor than normal lung tissue.

The CDR3 loop spans 14 amino acids. V shed 3 bases and J shed 4 bases, with 11 bases lying between them. Sequenced sample: lung tumor tissue. This TCR came from a man aged 55 to 69 with non-small cell lung cancer. The chain uses TRBV5-3 and TRBJ2-1, with D uncertain. TRBV5-3 is an ORF, with its function uncertain. This chain's CDR3 is CARSCARGYNEQFL. Written as DNA, the CDR3 is TGTGCCAGAAGCTGTGCCAGAGGATACAATGAGCAGTTCTTA.